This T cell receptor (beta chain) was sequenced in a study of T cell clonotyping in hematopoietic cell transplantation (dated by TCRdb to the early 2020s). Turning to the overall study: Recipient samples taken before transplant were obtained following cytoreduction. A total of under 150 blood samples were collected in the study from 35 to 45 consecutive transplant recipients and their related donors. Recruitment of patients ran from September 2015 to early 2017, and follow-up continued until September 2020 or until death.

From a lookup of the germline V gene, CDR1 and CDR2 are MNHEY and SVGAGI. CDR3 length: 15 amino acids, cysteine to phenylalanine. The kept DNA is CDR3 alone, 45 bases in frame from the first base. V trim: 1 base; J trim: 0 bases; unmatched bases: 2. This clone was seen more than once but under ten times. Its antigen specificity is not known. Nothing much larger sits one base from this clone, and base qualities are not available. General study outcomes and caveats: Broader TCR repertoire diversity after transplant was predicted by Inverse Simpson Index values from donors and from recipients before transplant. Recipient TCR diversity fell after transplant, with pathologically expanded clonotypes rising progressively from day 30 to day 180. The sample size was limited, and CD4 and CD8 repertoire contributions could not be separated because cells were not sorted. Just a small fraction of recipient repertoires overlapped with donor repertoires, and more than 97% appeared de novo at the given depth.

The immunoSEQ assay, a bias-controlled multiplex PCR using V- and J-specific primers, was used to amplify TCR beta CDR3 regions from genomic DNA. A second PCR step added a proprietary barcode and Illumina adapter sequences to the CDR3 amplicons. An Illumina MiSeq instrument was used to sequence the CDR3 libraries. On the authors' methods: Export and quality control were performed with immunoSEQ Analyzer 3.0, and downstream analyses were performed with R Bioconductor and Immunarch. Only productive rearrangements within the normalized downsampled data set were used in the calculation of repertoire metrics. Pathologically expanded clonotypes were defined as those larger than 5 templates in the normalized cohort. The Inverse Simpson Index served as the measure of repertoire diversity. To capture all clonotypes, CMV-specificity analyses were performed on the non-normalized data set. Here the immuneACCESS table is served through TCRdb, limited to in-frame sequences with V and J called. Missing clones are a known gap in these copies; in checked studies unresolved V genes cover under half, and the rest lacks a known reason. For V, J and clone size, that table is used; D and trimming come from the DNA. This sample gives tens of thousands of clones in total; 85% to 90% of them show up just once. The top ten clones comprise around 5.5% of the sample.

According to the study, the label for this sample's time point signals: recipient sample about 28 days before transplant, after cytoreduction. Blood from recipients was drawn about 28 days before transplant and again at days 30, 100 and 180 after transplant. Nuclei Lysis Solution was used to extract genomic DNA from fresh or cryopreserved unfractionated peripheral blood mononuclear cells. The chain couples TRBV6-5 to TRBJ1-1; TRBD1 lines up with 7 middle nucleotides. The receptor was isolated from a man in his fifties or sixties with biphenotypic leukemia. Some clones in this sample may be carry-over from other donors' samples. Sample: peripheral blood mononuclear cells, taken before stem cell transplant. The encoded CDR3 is CASSYLGGVNTEAFF. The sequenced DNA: TGTGCCAGCAGTTACTTAGGGGGCGTGAACACTGAAGCTTTCTTT.